This T cell receptor beta chain was identified in a study of blood T cell repertoires in COVID-19. Study details: Some COVID-19 samples were acute and others convalescent; all came from the United States, Italy and Spain. T cells, B-cell-depleted T cells, or PBMCs supplied cDNA or gDNA.

Authors' methods: Amplification with reference gene primers provided the estimates of nucleated cell counts. This table comes from immunoSEQ multiplex PCR, and its TCRdb copy is limited to in-frame clones, with some not included. V, J and clone size were drawn from that table, and D and trimming were deduced from the DNA. The table includes 70,000 or so clones, around 80% detected once. V dropped 3 bases and J dropped 4 bases, with 16 bases sitting between them. The CDR3 is 16 amino acids. Germline lookup yields CDR1 SGDLS and CDR2 YYNGEE. V usage is TRBV9 and J usage is TRBJ2-2; D is perhaps TRBD1 (6 bases). The sequenced sample consisted of peripheral blood. The sequence was obtained from a human donor in a cohort sampled during active COVID-19. CDR3 in DNA: TGTGCCAGCAGCGACCTGACAGGCTTCGTCACCGGGGAGCTGTTTTTT. Its translation is CASSDLTGFVTGELFF.